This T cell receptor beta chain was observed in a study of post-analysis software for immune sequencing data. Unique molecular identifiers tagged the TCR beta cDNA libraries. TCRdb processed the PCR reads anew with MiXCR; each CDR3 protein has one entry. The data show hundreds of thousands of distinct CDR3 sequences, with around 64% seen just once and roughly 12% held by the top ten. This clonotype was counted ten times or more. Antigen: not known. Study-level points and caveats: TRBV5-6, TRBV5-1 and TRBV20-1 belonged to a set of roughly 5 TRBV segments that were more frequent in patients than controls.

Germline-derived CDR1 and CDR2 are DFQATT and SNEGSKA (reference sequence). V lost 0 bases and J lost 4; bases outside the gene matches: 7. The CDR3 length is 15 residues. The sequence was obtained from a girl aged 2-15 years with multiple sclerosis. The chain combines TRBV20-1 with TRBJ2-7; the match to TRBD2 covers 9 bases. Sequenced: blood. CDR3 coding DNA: TGCAGTGCTAGAGACGGCCAGCGGGAGGTTTACGAGCAGTACTTC. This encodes CSARDGQREVYEQYF.